These 14 T cell receptor beta chains were all obtained from the same sample, sequenced in a study of T cell changes during pregnancy in multiple sclerosis. The protocol was immunoSEQ multiplex PCR, while the TCRdb copy is restricted to in-frame clones and leaves out a portion. This table has approximately 50,000 clones, 94% appearing once. Material: CD4+ T cells from peripheral blood mononuclear cells, obtained in the third trimester of pregnancy. The source of these receptors is a female donor with multiple sclerosis, enrolled in a pregnancy study.

The chain links TRBV10-3 to TRBJ1-2, with no clear D. Trimming shortened V by 8 bases and J by 6 bases, and 7 bases separated the two germline ends. CDR1 and CDR2 from the germline V gene are ENHRY and SYGVKD. This CDR3 is 10 amino acids long. CDR3 residues: CAIGSNGYTF. The CDR3 DNA sequence: TGTGCCATCGGGAGCAATGGCTACACCTTC.

The CDR3 here is CAISVSSQETQYF. In DNA form, the CDR3 reads TGTGCCATCAGTGTGAGTAGCCAAGAGACCCAGTACTTC. The chain has TRBV10-3 and TRBJ2-5; D unresolved. From germline, CDR1 is ENHRY and CDR2 SYGVKD. With 4 bases removed from V and 1 base from J, the gap between germline ends came to 7 bases. The length of the CDR3 is 13 residues.

V is TRBV7-2 and J is TRBJ2-3, with TRBD2 as a possible D gene (5 bases). V shed 5 bases and J shed 2 bases, with 8 bases lying between them. CDR1 and CDR2 (germline): SGHTA, FQGNSA. The CDR3 is 13 residues long. The CDR3 DNA is TGTGCCAGCAGCGAGCGGCCCACAGATACGCAGTATTTT. This codes for CASSERPTDTQYF.

The CDR3 nucleotides read TGTGCCAGTAGTCCCCTAGGGGGAGGGCCCAGTGAGCAGTTCTTC. Protein sequence: CASSPLGGGPSEQFF. The chain joins TRBV19 to TRBJ2-1; a weak D match, TRBD2 (7 bases). The V gene lost 5 bases and the J gene lost 9 bases, with 20 bases spanning the gap. Germline V gene data show CDR1 as LNHDA and CDR2 as SQIVND (reference sequence). The CDR3 runs 15 residues.

With regard to this clone: The same CDR3 is also encoded by other DNA sequences in this sample. This chain uses TRBV6-6 with TRBJ2-7; 7 positions agree with TRBD2. Germline CDR1 MNHNY, CDR2 SVGAGI (reference sequence). The CDR3 runs to 16 residues. Trimming removed 0 bases from V and 3 bases from J; junction bases left unmatched: 8. The CDR3 is CASSYSGRGGFYEQYF. The CDR3 DNA sequence: TGTGCCAGCAGTTACTCGGGGCGGGGAGGGTTCTACGAGCAGTACTTC.

The chain is built from TRBV7-8 and TRBJ2-7; D gene unclear. Germline V gene data show CDR1 as SGHVS and CDR2 as FQNEAQ. The CDR3 loop spans 17 amino acids. The V end lost 1 base, the J end lost 5 bases, and 21 bases lay between the germline ends. This CDR3 is CASSLVGRGQPGHEQYF. CDR3 sequence (DNA): TGTGCCAGCAGCTTAGTGGGTCGTGGGCAGCCAGGCCACGAGCAGTACTTC.

The rearrangement uses TRBV28 and TRBJ2-7, with D perhaps matching TRBD1 (6 bases). V shed 6 bases and J shed 5 bases, with 20 bases lying between them. Germline CDR1 and CDR2: MDHEN and SYDVKM. The CDR3 totals 15 residues. The CDR3 is CASRPIQGRGNEQYF. CDR3 nucleotide sequence: TGTGCCAGCAGACCTATACAGGGTAGAGGAAACGAGCAGTACTTC.

V is TRBV11-2 and J is TRBJ2-1; no reliable D call. V lost 6 bases and J lost 6, with 12 bases in between. The germline V gene encodes CDR1 SGHAT and CDR2 FQNNGV. This CDR3 has 13 amino acids. The CDR3 is CASSPGYSNEQFF. CDR3 bases: TGTGCCAGCAGTCCCGGGTATTCCAATGAGCAGTTCTTC.

The chain recombines TRBV28 with TRBJ2-1, with a tentative D call TRBD2 (6 bases). V was clipped by 1 base and J by 0 bases, with 25 bases between them. CDR1 is MDHEN, CDR2 SYDVKM, per germline. This CDR3 is 21 amino acids long. The CDR3: CASSLFEGSSGTKSSYNEQFF. CDR3 bases: TGTGCCAGCAGTTTATTTGAGGGTAGTAGCGGCACAAAGAGCTCCTACAATGAGCAGTTCTTC.

The chain couples TRBV5-4 to TRBJ2-1; no definite D call. V lost 3 bases to trimming and J lost 14 bases, with 15 bases between them. Germline V gene data show CDR1 as SGHNT and CDR2 as YYREEE (reference sequence). The CDR3 consists of 12 residues. The DNA for the CDR3 is TGTGCCAGCAGCTCCCCCCTCCGAGATAAGTTCTTC. This translates into CASSSPLRDKFF.

CDR3 sequence: CASSPLSSGSYEQYF. In nucleotides, the CDR3 is TGTGCCAGCTCACCACTTTCTAGCGGCTCCTACGAGCAGTACTTC. The chain employs TRBV18 and TRBJ2-7; 7 bases map to TRBD2. Germline values: CDR1 KGHSH, CDR2 LQKENI. The CDR3 has 15 amino acids. V dropped 1 base and J dropped 0; count of bases not matched to a gene: 3.

The chain uses TRBV10-3 and TRBJ2-5, with unresolved D. Germline V lookup: CDR1 ENHRY, CDR2 SYGVKD. The CDR3 totals 12 residues. The germline V and J ends were trimmed by 1 base and 4 bases, with 4 bases remaining between them. CDR3 coding DNA: TGTGCCATCAGTGAGTACAGAGAGACCCAGTACTTC. Translation: CAISEYRETQYF.

The V and J genes are TRBV6-5 and TRBJ2-7, with 9 bases lining up with TRBD1. The V and J ends lost 0 bases and 0 bases, in that order; junction bases with no gene match: 0. The CDR3 extends over 15 amino acids. Germline assignment: CDR1 MNHEY and CDR2 SVGAGI. CDR3 in DNA: TGTGCCAGCAGTTACTCGGGACAGGGCTCCTACGAGCAGTACTTC. The encoded protein is CASSYSGQGSYEQYF.

The gene calls are TRBV5-1 and TRBJ2-7, with D possibly TRBD1 on 6 matching bases. Germline V CDR1 and CDR2: SGHRS, YFSETQ. This CDR3 is built from 15 residues. Trimming left V 4 bases short and J 1 base short, with 15 bases between. DNA for the CDR3: TGCGCCAGCAGCGTAGGAACGACAGGTTCCTACGAGCAGTACTTC. It yields the protein CASSVGTTGSYEQYF.